These T cell receptor beta chains were read from a single sample in a study of T cell clones after liver transplantation. Sequenced by immunoSEQ multiplex PCR; TCRdb stores in-frame clones only, minus some. The table includes more than 75,000 clones, roughly 82% detected once. This sample comprised CD4+ T cells from blood, obtained 45 to 46 months after liver transplant. These receptors were taken from a human patient who received a liver transplant. Some T cells could come from the graft donor. The CDR3 runs from the conserved cysteine through the conserved F or W. The order of the fields is V gene, J gene, clone size, CDR3 protein. Part of the rows lack a size; the others show once, few, many or a class for expanded clones.

TRBV10-3,TRBJ1-2,NA,CAISPGHQDLNYGYTF
TRBV7-9,TRBJ2-4,NA,CASSRGSGQQYF
TRBV13,TRBJ2-1,once,CASSSQGGANEQFF
TRBV28,TRBJ1-2,NA,CASSPGQGDGHGYTF
TRBV7-9,TRBJ2-7,few,CASSLFPSYEQYF
TRBV2,TRBJ1-1,NA,CASSAGAGTEAFF
TRBV19,TRBJ1-5,NA,CASSIVLGQGIRPQHF
TRBV5-6,TRBJ1-2,few,CASILTGANGYTF
TRBV7-2,TRBJ2-6,NA,CASSLVSSGANVLTF
TRBV28,TRBJ1-2,NA,CASWNPGGYTF
TRBV18,TRBJ1-2,NA,CASSLTFDPRGQGFSGYTF
TRBV13,TRBJ2-1,NA,CASSLVGGTSGTQFF
TRBV19,TRBJ2-5,NA,CASSIHSSGSLGETQYF
TRBV7-2,TRBJ2-7,NA,CASSLPTSGSPQYF
TRBV6-5,TRBJ1-4,NA,CASSLRGLGEKLFF
TRBV27,TRBJ2-1,NA,CASSLQGYNEQFF
TRBV6-6,TRBJ2-5,NA,CASRRGGAQETQYF
TRBV2,TRBJ1-5,NA,CASSSQGYGQPQHF
TRBV6-6,TRBJ2-7,NA,CASRTRTSGRVHEQYF
TRBV5-1,TRBJ2-3,once,CASSLDAGVDTQYF
TRBV18,TRBJ1-1,NA,CASSPDSTSTEAFF
TRBV5-1,TRBJ1-2,few,CASNPRTGNYGYTF
TRBV11-1,TRBJ1-1,once,CASSFSQGGAFF